The T cell receptor beta chain described here comes from a study of T cell repertoires and HLA-DP antigens. About the research overall: Alloreactive CD4+ T cells targeted HLA-DP on transduced HeLa.

Regarding this clone: The antigen remains unidentified.

Study-level findings and limits: Average cumulative frequency of previously undetected clones was under 40% against one allele and 45% to 65% against the other.

Profiled with immunoSEQ multiplex PCR; TCRdb holds only in-frame clones, not every one. Among almost 90,000 clones, approximately 86% were seen once, and the ten largest hold roughly 1.5%. The sequencing sample was made of CD4+ T cells from PBMCs. The receptor's source is a man aged 45-65 years in good health and CMV-seronegative.

The CDR3 sequence: CASSLAVAQAFF. The CDR3, as DNA: TGTGCCAGCAGCTTAGCGGTGGCACAAGCTTTCTTT. The chain is built from TRBV7-2 and TRBJ1-1; D is undetermined. Germline V gene data show CDR1 as SGHTA and CDR2 as FQGNSA. V gave up 0 bases and J gave up 9 bases, with 8 bases separating them. CDR3 size: 12 residues.